What follows are 28 T cell receptor beta chains derived from one specimen sequenced in a study of T-cell reconstitution after alpha-beta-depleted transplantation in children. Unique molecular identifiers featured in how the TCRbeta library was prepared. MiXCR, run by TCRdb on the PCR reads, gives a single entry per CDR3 protein. Counted here are about 980,000 distinct CDR3 sequences, around 30% occurring once; the ten biggest clones make up 28%. Specimen: PBMCs, mostly from graft donor cells, collected 360 days after TCRalphabeta/CD19-depleted stem cell transplant. These receptors were taken from a boy in the first two years of life who had a stem cell transplant for SCID, so the T cells may come from the graft donor.

This clonotype was seen only a few times. This chain uses TRBV10-2 with TRBJ2-1; no clear D gene. This CDR3 region has 13 residues. Germline CDR1 is WSHSY and CDR2 is SAAADI. V gave up 3 bases and J gave up 2 bases, with 5 bases separating them. CDR3 residues: CASSENTYNEQFF. The DNA for the CDR3 is TGCGCCAGCAGTGAAAACACCTACAATGAGCAGTTCTTC.

In its sample, this clonotype was seen a few times. This chain uses TRBV19 with TRBJ2-4; D uncertain. V lost 5 bases to trimming and J lost 0 bases, with 11 bases between them. Germline values: CDR1 LNHDA, CDR2 SQIVND (reference sequence). The CDR3 is 15 residues long. The CDR3 coding sequence is TGTGCCAGTAGTCCCACTCGGTTAGCCAAAAACATTCAGTACTTC. The encoded protein is CASSPTRLAKNIQYF.

The chain uses TRBV15 and TRBJ2-2; D is perhaps TRBD1 (5 bases). This CDR3 comprises 15 residues. With 3 bases removed from V and 1 base from J, the gap between germline ends came to 9 bases. Germline V gene lookup returns CDR1 LNHNV and CDR2 YYDKDF (reference sequence). CDR3 nucleotide sequence: TGTGCCACCAGCAGGGGAAGGGGGAACACCGGGGAGCTGTTTTTT. Protein sequence: CATSRGRGNTGELFF. The whole variable domain, remainder taken from reference TRBV15 and TRBJ2-2, is DAMVIQNPRYQVTQFGKPVTLSCSQTLNHNVMYWYQQKSSQAPKLLFHYYDKDFNNEADTPDNFQSRRPNTSFCFLDIRSPGLGDTAMYLCATSRGRGNTGELFFGEGSRLTVL.

The chain joins TRBV12-3 or TRBV12-4 to TRBJ2-5, with D tentatively TRBD2 (6 bases). The V and J ends lost 7 bases and 5 bases respectively, with 23 bases between them. This CDR3 is built from 16 residues. The chain's CDR3 is CASTGGTYHGEETQYF. Here the CDR3 DNA reads TGTGCCAGCACCGGAGGGACGTACCACGGCGAGGAGACCCAGTACTTC.

This chain joins TRBV9 and TRBJ2-5, with D tentatively TRBD2 (6 bases). Per germline, CDR1 SGDLS and CDR2 YYNGEE. CDR3 length equals 14 residues. Trimming shortened V by 3 bases and J by 5 bases, and 14 bases separated the two germline ends. The CDR3 DNA is TGTGCCAGCAGCGGCGGAGGAGGGCGGGAGACCCAGTACTTC. Amino acids: CASSGGGGRETQYF.

In its sample, this clonotype was seen a few times. The J gene is TRBJ1-5, the V gene TRBV7-9, with TRBD1 as a possible D gene (6 bases). Between the trimmed V and J ends, which lost 6 bases and 2 bases, there was a span of 20 bases. The CDR3 has 17 residues. The germline V gene has CDR1 SEHNR and CDR2 FQNEAQ (reference sequence). The CDR3 here is CASSSSTTGSGNQPQHF. CDR3 nucleotide sequence: TGTGCCAGCAGTTCAAGTACTACAGGGTCCGGCAATCAGCCCCAGCATTTT.

The chain is built from TRBV5-1 and TRBJ1-2, with unresolved D. CDR3 size: 16 residues. V gave up 3 bases and J gave up 5 bases, with 20 bases separating them. CDR1 and CDR2 (germline): SGHRS, YFSETQ. The CDR3 bases are TGCGCCAGCAGCTCATCTCGTGGGGAGATGGGGTATGGCTACACCTTC. Amino acid sequence: CASSSSRGEMGYGYTF.

This rearrangement joins TRBV2 to TRBJ2-2; TRBD1 or TRBD2 may be the D gene (5 bases each). CDR3 size: 13 residues. With 8 bases removed from V and 9 bases from J, the gap between germline ends came to 16 bases. The germline V gene encodes CDR1 SNHLY and CDR2 FYNNEI. The CDR3 here is CASERGTPRELFF. The CDR3 DNA reads as TGTGCCAGCGAGAGGGGTACCCCTAGGGAGCTGTTTTTT.

This clonotype has just a few counts. The chain has TRBV5-1 and TRBJ2-5; TRBD1 might be the D (6 bases). The CDR3 covers 13 residues. The germline CDR1 and CDR2 sequences are SGHRS and YFSETQ. Trimming stripped 4 bases from V and 2 bases from J, with 9 bases between. The CDR3 loop reads CASSVDSQETQYF. The CDR3 nucleotides are TGCGCCAGCAGCGTGGACAGTCAAGAGACCCAGTACTTC.

This clonotype was picked up one time. This chain connects TRBV20-1 to TRBJ1-1, with 7 bases that match TRBD1. V shed 5 bases, J shed 4 bases, and the junction held 4 bases outside the gene matches. CDR1 DFQATT and CDR2 SNEGSKA come from the germline V gene (reference sequence). The CDR3 is 12 amino acids. CDR3 region: CSADRETTEAFF. DNA of the CDR3: TGCAGTGCTGACAGGGAGACCACTGAAGCTTTCTTT.

This clonotype was observed a handful of times. This chain links TRBV4-1 with TRBJ2-7; D not certain. Trimming removed 2 bases from V and 0 bases from J, with 8 bases in between. The CDR3 is made up of 14 amino acids. CDR1 is MGHRA, CDR2 YSYEKL, per germline. Here the CDR3 DNA reads TGCGCCAGCAGCCAAAAAGGAAGCTCCTACGAGCAGTACTTC. Encoded protein: CASSQKGSSYEQYF.

This clonotype turned up a few times. V is TRBV11-2 and J is TRBJ2-7; D is ambiguous. The CDR3 extends over 13 amino acids. The V end was cut by 5 bases, the J end by 13 bases, with 21 bases between. In germline, CDR1 is SGHAT, CDR2 FQNNGV. The CDR3 spells CASSHLGLSFYYF. CDR3 nucleotides: TGTGCCAGCAGCCACCTAGGGCTCAGCTTTTACTACTTC.

CDR3 coding DNA: TGCGCCAGCAGTGAGTCGGGCACAGTCCAAGAGACCCAGTACTTC. Amino acids: CASSESGTVQETQYF. V is TRBV10-1 and J is TRBJ2-5; D is uncertain. The CDR3 extends over 15 amino acids. Deletions cut 0 bases from V and 1 base from J, with 9 bases between. Looked up from germline, CDR1 is WNHNN and CDR2 is SYGVQD (reference sequence).

The V and J genes are TRBV4-1 and TRBJ1-2, with D unresolved. Germline V gene lookup returns CDR1 MGHRA and CDR2 YSYEKL. V was clipped by 1 base and J by 6 bases, with 15 bases between them. This CDR3 contains 15 residues. CDR3 residues: CASSQGSRPGDGYTF. CDR3 sequence (DNA): TGCGCCAGCAGCCAAGGGTCAAGGCCCGGGGATGGCTACACCTTC.

This clonotype was counted at least ten times. The genes are TRBV24-1 and TRBJ2-1; the match to TRBD1 covers 9 bases. The germline V gene has CDR1 KGHDR and CDR2 SFDVKD. V lost 4 bases and J lost 7; bases outside the gene matches: 7. The length of the CDR3 is 15 residues. The CDR3 DNA sequence: TGTGCCACCAGTGACCGGGACAGGGTAAGAAATGAGCAGTTCTTC. Translated: CATSDRDRVRNEQFF.

This clonotype showed up just a few times. The chain joins TRBV10-2 to TRBJ1-5; 7 bases map to TRBD1. This CDR3 region has 20 residues. Germline-derived CDR1 and CDR2 are WSHSY and SAAADI. V dropped 0 bases and J dropped 0; count of bases not matched to a gene: 14. The CDR3 protein is CASSESFTGQWGYSNQPQHF. CDR3 sequence (DNA): TGCGCCAGCAGTGAGTCGTTTACGGGACAGTGGGGATATAGCAATCAGCCCCAGCATTTT.

This clonotype was detected a few times. This chain joins TRBV5-1 and TRBJ2-5; D not certain. The CDR3 length is 14 residues. Germline V gene sequence: CDR1 SGHRS, CDR2 YFSETQ. The V end lost 4 bases, the J end lost 3 bases, and 13 bases lay between the germline ends. CDR3 sequence (DNA): TGCGCCAGCAGCCAAACAGACGTCGAAGAGACCCAGTACTTC. Amino acids: CASSQTDVEETQYF.

In its sample, this clonotype was seen many times. The CDR3 region has the DNA TGTGCCAGCAGCCCCGGACAGGGGAGCTCCTACGAGCAGTACTTC. Protein product: CASSPGQGSSYEQYF. The chain combines TRBV18 with TRBJ2-7; TRBD1 matches 9 bases. CDR3 size: 15 residues. Germline-derived CDR1 and CDR2 are KGHSH and LQKENI. J lost 0 bases, V lost 8 bases, and 8 bases had no gene match.

A few counts support this clonotype. V and J are TRBV6-5 and TRBJ2-6, with 10 bases fitting TRBD1. Germline V lookup: CDR1 MNHEY, CDR2 SVGAGI. This CDR3 spans 17 amino acids. V gave up 4 bases and J gave up 2 bases; unmatched junction bases: 5. In DNA, the CDR3 is TGTGCCAGCAGTTTTCGGGACAGGGGAGCTGGGGCCAACGTCCTGACTTTC. It is translated as CASSFRDRGAGANVLTF.

This chain joins TRBV25-1 and TRBJ2-1, with TRBD1 matching 7 bases. In germline, CDR1 is MGHDK, CDR2 SYGVNS. The CDR3 covers 13 residues. Trimming took 7 bases from V and 9 from J; bases not matched to a gene: 9. The CDR3 reads CASTQSEGAEQFF. In DNA form, the CDR3 reads TGTGCCAGCACCCAATCAGAGGGGGCTGAGCAGTTCTTC.

This clonotype was observed a handful of times. The V gene is TRBV7-9, the J gene TRBJ1-1; D remains unclear. Germline V gene lookup returns CDR1 SEHNR and CDR2 FQNEAQ (reference sequence). With 2 bases removed from V and 3 bases from J, the gap between germline ends came to 7 bases. This CDR3 has 13 amino acids. The CDR3 region is CASSLWQDTEAFF. CDR3 sequence (DNA): TGTGCCAGCAGCTTATGGCAGGACACTGAAGCTTTCTTT. Complete variable domain (other parts from reference TRBV7-9 and TRBJ1-1): DTGVSQNPRHKITKRGQNVTFRCDPISEHNRLYWYRQTLGQGPEFLTYFQNEAQLEKSRLLSDRFSAERPKGSFSTLEIQRTEQGDSAMYLCASSLWQDTEAFFGQGTRLTVV.

This chain uses TRBV28 with TRBJ2-7; D is unresolved. CDR1 MDHEN and CDR2 SYDVKM come from the germline V gene. V lost 5 bases, J lost 7 bases, and 21 bases lay in between. The CDR3 spans 15 residues. The CDR3 DNA reads TGTGCCAGCAGTCAAATTTCGACGGCTACCGGGGAGCAGTACTTC. This translates into CASSQISTATGEQYF.

The J gene is TRBJ2-3, the V gene TRBV15; 7 bases fit TRBD2. The CDR3 runs 17 residues. Germline CDR1 reads LNHNV; CDR2 reads YYDKDF (reference sequence). The V and J ends lost 5 bases and 2 bases, in that order; junction bases with no gene match: 13. This CDR3 is CATSPRLAEEPTDTQYF. In DNA form, the CDR3 reads TGTGCCACCAGCCCCCGACTAGCAGAAGAACCCACAGATACGCAGTATTTT.

This CDR3 is CATSEAGSWGTQYF. CDR3 sequence (DNA): TGTGCCACCAGTGAGGCAGGGTCATGGGGTACGCAGTATTTT. The chain carries TRBV24-1 and TRBJ2-3; a weak D match, TRBD1 (5 bases). Germline CDR1 KGHDR, CDR2 SFDVKD. This CDR3 spans 14 amino acids. V lost 4 bases and J lost 8, with 15 bases in between.

The V and J genes are TRBV5-1 and TRBJ1-4, with D perhaps TRBD1 (5 bases). This CDR3 has 16 residues. The V end was cut by 6 bases, the J end by 1 base, with 16 bases between. Germline V gives CDR1 SGHRS, CDR2 YFSETQ. CDR3 region: CASNQLFQGTNEKLFF. CDR3 nucleotide sequence: TGCGCCAGCAACCAACTTTTTCAGGGAACTAATGAAAAACTGTTTTTT.

The chain has TRBV27 and TRBJ2-5; 12 bases map to TRBD2. Germline V lookup: CDR1 MNHEY, CDR2 SMNVEV (reference sequence). J lost 6 bases, V lost 5 bases, and 4 bases had no gene match. The CDR3 is made up of 14 amino acids. CDR3 residues: CASSRTSGTKTQYF. In DNA form, the CDR3 reads TGTGCCAGCAGTAGGACTAGCGGGACCAAGACCCAGTACTTC.

The V gene is TRBV15, the J gene TRBJ2-2; D might be TRBD1 (8 bases). CDR3 length equals 14 residues. The germline CDR1 and CDR2 sequences are LNHNV and YYDKDF (reference sequence). V was cut by 5 bases and J by 5 bases, with 12 bases left in between. This chain's CDR3 is CATSPQGGTGELFF. The CDR3 DNA reads TGTGCCACCAGCCCACAGGGGGGGACCGGGGAGCTGTTTTTT.

The gene calls are TRBV20-1 and TRBJ2-5; D is possibly TRBD1 (5 bases). The CDR3 is made up of 10 amino acids. Trimming pared 4 bases from V and 11 bases from J, leaving 11 bases between. From germline, CDR1 is DFQATT and CDR2 SNEGSKA (reference sequence). The CDR3: CSATGKGQYF. The DNA of the CDR3 is TGCAGTGCTACAGGGAAGGGACAGTACTTC.